The 14 T cell receptor beta chains reported below all come from one sample, sequenced in a study of early T cells in non-severe SARS-CoV-2 infection. TCRdb itself ran the 5' RACE reads through MiXCR, one entry per CDR3 protein. The top ten hold roughly 5% of the sample, which has 20,000 to 25,000 distinct CDR3 sequences, around 5% seen once. Sequenced: whole blood. Receptors originate from an adult who was a healthcare worker with PCR-confirmed SARS-CoV-2 infection or an uninfected control (not recorded which).

The chain uses TRBV30 and TRBJ2-4, with D perhaps TRBD2 (5 bases). The CDR3 loop spans 12 amino acids. The germline V gene encodes CDR1 GTSNPN and CDR2 SVGIG (reference sequence). Trimming cost V 3 bases and J 4 bases, with 7 bases left between them. In nucleotides, the CDR3 is TGTGCCTGGAGAGGGAGTAAAAACATTCAGTACTTC. It translates to CAWRGSKNIQYF.

This clonotype appeared a few times. The chain joins TRBV3-1 to TRBJ2-5; no clear D. With 1 base removed from V and 3 bases from J, the gap between germline ends came to 6 bases. The CDR3 extends over 13 amino acids. Germline CDR1 reads LGHDT; CDR2 reads YNNKEL (reference sequence). The CDR3 sequence: CASSQGTKETQYF. The CDR3 DNA reads TGTGCCAGCAGCCAAGGGACCAAAGAGACCCAGTACTTC.

There are many counts of this clonotype. CDR3 nucleotides: TGTGCCAGCAGTTACTTAGCGGGAGCCTACGAGCAGTACTTC. It is translated as CASSYLAGAYEQYF. This sequence joins TRBV6-2 or TRBV6-3 and TRBJ2-7, with TRBD2 matching 9 bases. Germline values: CDR1 MNHEY, CDR2 SVGEGT. The junction had 0 bases not matched to a gene; V was cut back by 1 base and J by 2 bases. The CDR3 contains 14 residues.

This clonotype was seen ten or more times. This chain joins TRBV7-9 and TRBJ2-1; a possible D gene is TRBD2 (6 bases). V was trimmed by 6 bases and J by 1 base, leaving 13 bases between them. This CDR3 has 15 residues. In germline, CDR1 is SEHNR, CDR2 FQNEAQ (reference sequence). Written as DNA, the CDR3 is TGTGCCAGCAGTTCAACTAGCAGATCCTACAATGAGCAGTTCTTC. Protein: CASSSTSRSYNEQFF.

V and J are TRBV6-6 and TRBJ1-1, with TRBD1 matching 10 bases. This CDR3 has 16 residues. Germline-derived CDR1 and CDR2 are MNHNY and SVGAGI (reference sequence). V gave up 2 bases and J gave up 1 base; unmatched junction bases: 4. The DNA for the CDR3 is TGTGCCAGCAGTTACACCCGGACAGGGGGGAACACTGAAGCTTTCTTT. Encoded protein: CASSYTRTGGNTEAFF.

Sample share makes this clonotype medium-sized. The J gene is TRBJ2-1, the V gene TRBV27; 9 bases match TRBD2. Germline V gives CDR1 MNHEY, CDR2 SMNVEV (reference sequence). The CDR3 is 15 amino acids. The V and J ends lost 3 bases and 9 bases, in that order; junction bases with no gene match: 9. The CDR3 is CASSFRAGGPIEQFF. As DNA, the CDR3 is TGTGCCAGCAGTTTCAGGGCGGGAGGGCCGATTGAGCAGTTCTTC.

In its sample, this clonotype was seen many times. This chain uses TRBV2 with TRBJ2-1; 10 bases are shared with TRBD2. This CDR3 is 16 amino acids long. V shed 6 bases and J 0 bases; nucleotides not matched to a gene: 5. Germline V CDR1 and CDR2: SNHLY, FYNNEI. CDR3 nucleotide sequence: TGTGCCAGCAGACGCACTAGCGGGGTCTCCTACAATGAGCAGTTCTTC. Amino acid sequence: CASRRTSGVSYNEQFF. Full variable domain (outside the CDR3, taken from reference TRBV2 and TRBJ2-1): EPEVTQTPSHQVTQMGQEVILRCVPISNHLYFYWYRQILGQKVEFLVSFYNNEISEKSEIFDDQFSVERPDGSNFTLKIRSTKLEDSAMYFCASRRTSGVSYNEQFFGPGTRLTVL.

This clonotype is medium-sized (0.01 to 0.1%) by share. The rearrangement links TRBV6-2 or TRBV6-3 to TRBJ2-5; D not resolved. Trimming removed 0 bases from V and 7 bases from J, with 12 bases in between. CDR1 MNHEY and CDR2 SVGEGT come from the germline V gene. This CDR3 has 14 residues. This chain's CDR3 is CASSYSWETPTQYF. CDR3 bases: TGTGCCAGCAGTTACTCGTGGGAAACACCGACCCAGTACTTC.

This clonotype was detected ten times or more. CDR3: CASSRGSGEYF. DNA for the CDR3: TGTGCCAGCAGCCGCGGTTCGGGCGAGTACTTC. The chain links TRBV5-4 to TRBJ2-5; D gene uncertain. Trimming took off 4 bases at V and 12 bases at J, with 13 bases between the two ends. This CDR3 region has 11 residues. Looked up from germline, CDR1 is SGHNT and CDR2 is YYREEE (reference sequence).

This clonotype was seen repeatedly, ten times or more. The chain is built from TRBV27 and TRBJ2-7; 8 bases align to TRBD2. Germline V gives CDR1 MNHEY, CDR2 SMNVEV (reference sequence). The CDR3 is 14 amino acids. V lost 5 bases, J lost 0 bases, and 3 bases stayed unmatched. The CDR3 protein is CASSQGLASYEQYF. CDR3 DNA sequence: TGTGCCAGCAGTCAAGGACTAGCCTCCTACGAGCAGTACTTC.

In this sample, this clonotype turned up many times. The J gene is TRBJ2-3, the V gene TRBV27, with a possible D match to TRBD1 (5 bases). V was clipped by 5 bases and J by 13 bases, with 22 bases between them. This CDR3 region has 14 residues. Germline V gene data show CDR1 as MNHEY and CDR2 as SMNVEV (reference sequence). The CDR3 here is CASSPQALTGDEYF. CDR3 DNA: TGTGCCAGCAGTCCTCAAGCCCTTACAGGAGATGAGTATTTT.

The V call is TRBV7-8, the J call TRBJ2-1; no clear D gene. Germline loops: CDR1 SGHVS, CDR2 FQNEAQ. This CDR3 region has 12 residues. The ends were cut back, 2 bases at V and 9 bases at J, with 8 bases in the middle. In DNA, the CDR3 is TGTGCCAGCAGCTTATTCGAAAGTGAGCAGTTCTTC. This codes for CASSLFESEQFF.

This clonotype is labeled medium-sized (0.01 to 0.1%). The chain recombines TRBV5-1 with TRBJ2-1; D is possibly TRBD2 (6 bases). The germline gives CDR1 SGHRS, CDR2 YFSETQ. The CDR3 covers 17 residues. The ends were cut back, 2 bases at V and 7 bases at J, with 22 bases in the middle. DNA for the CDR3: TGCGCCAGCAGCTTAGCGATGGGACTCACAGTCAGTAATGAGCAGTTCTTC. This sequence encodes CASSLAMGLTVSNEQFF.

In its sample, this clonotype was seen a few times. The chain combines TRBV14 with TRBJ2-5; D is undetermined. V dropped 4 bases and J dropped 1 base, with 1 base sitting between them. The CDR3 runs to 11 residues. CDR1 is SGHDN, CDR2 FVKESK, per germline. CDR3 nucleotides: TGTGCCAGCAGCCGCCAAGAGACCCAGTACTTC. Its protein is CASSRQETQYF. Full variable domain (remainder filled in from reference TRBV14 and TRBJ2-5): EAGVTQFPSHSVIEKGQTVTLRCDPISGHDNLYWYRRVMGKEIKFLLHFVKESKQDESGMPNNRFLAERTGGTYSTLKVQPAELEDSGVYFCASSRQETQYFGPGTRLLVL.